One T cell receptor (beta chain) is described in this entry. Its antigen is not identified. The primer mix had 60 Vbeta and 13 Jbeta primers. Original analysis: Unique TCR beta chains totaled about 73 million in a later count, with roughly 12 million of them shared. Assay: immunoSEQ multiplex PCR; the TCRdb copy retains only in-frame clones and omits some. V, J and clone size derive from that table, while D and trimming were established from the DNA sequence. Of fewer than 110,000 clones listed, approximately 85% are singletons. Germline V gene data show CDR1 as MDHEN and CDR2 as SYDVKM. Germline trimming cut 3 bases from V and 1 base from J; bases unmatched to any gene: 8. The CDR3 is made up of 16 amino acids. This specimen comes from a study of cytomegalovirus exposure and HLA in healthy donors. Notes on the study in general: In most subjects, TCR beta sequences reportedly gave accurate predictions of HLA-A and HLA-B alleles. V segments that were indistinguishable, TRBV6-2 and TRBV6-3 among them, were omitted from analysis.

J is TRBJ2-7 and V is TRBV28; 8 bases fit TRBD1. The origin of this receptor is a man younger than 45 in good health and CMV-seronegative. The specimen was PBMCs. The CDR3 is CASSLEAGGISYEQYF. The CDR3 nucleotides are TGTGCCAGCAGTTTGGAGGCAGGGGGCATTTCCTACGAGCAGTACTTC.